This T cell receptor beta chain was sequenced for a study of T cell responses to AZD1222 COVID-19 vaccine. Study-wide results and caveats: In a largely white British group with more females than males, clonal diversity was possibly underestimated.

Trimming at V came to 1 base and at J to 0 bases, leaving 3 bases not matched to a gene. This CDR3 has 16 amino acids. Germline assignment: CDR1 SGHTA and CDR2 FQGNSA. Note on this clone: Its antigen is as yet unknown.

Profiling relied on immunoSEQ multiplex PCR, and the TCRdb table lists in-frame clones only, not all of them. The sample has 150,000 to 180,000 clones; roughly 90% are singletons. The chain combines TRBV7-2 with TRBJ2-1; 7 bases agree with TRBD1. The source of this sequence is an adult in good health. Material: peripheral blood, obtained on day 0 of AZD1222 vaccination. CDR3 amino acids: CASSLEGDSSYNEQFF. The CDR3 nucleotides read TGTGCCAGCAGCTTAGAAGGGGACAGCTCCTACAATGAGCAGTTCTTC.